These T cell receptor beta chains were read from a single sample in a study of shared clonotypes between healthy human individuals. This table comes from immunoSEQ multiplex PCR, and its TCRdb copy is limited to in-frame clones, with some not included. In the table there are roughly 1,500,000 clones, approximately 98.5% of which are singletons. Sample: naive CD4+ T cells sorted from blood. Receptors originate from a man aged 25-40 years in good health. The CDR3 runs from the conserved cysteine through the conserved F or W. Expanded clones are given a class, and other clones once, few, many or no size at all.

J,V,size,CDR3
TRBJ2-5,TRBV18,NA,CASSPPAWETQYF
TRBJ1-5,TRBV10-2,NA,CASSDEGASNQPQHF
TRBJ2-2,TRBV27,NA,CASSLRGHALTGELFF
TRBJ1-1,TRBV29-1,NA,CSVGSGRNTEAFF
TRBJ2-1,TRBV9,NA,CASTRAGLSYNEQFF
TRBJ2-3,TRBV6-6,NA,CASSFVGGTDTQYF
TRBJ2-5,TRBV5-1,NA,CASRLRQAETQYF
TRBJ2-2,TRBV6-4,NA,CASSSGTGFTEELFF
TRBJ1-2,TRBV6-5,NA,CASSYNPGNYGYTF
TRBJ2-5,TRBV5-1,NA,CASSLGDRDQETQYF
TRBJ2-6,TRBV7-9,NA,CASSSVFPGANVLTF
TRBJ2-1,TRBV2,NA,CASSDRGNEQFF
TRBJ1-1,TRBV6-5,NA,CASIQPGDNTEAFF
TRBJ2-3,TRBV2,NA,CARPPSGLPSGDTQYF
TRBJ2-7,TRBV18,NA,CASSPPLVAYEQYF
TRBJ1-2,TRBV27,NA,CASSLAGQREGYTF
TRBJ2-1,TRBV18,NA,CASSQLVTGTSGDSYNEQFF
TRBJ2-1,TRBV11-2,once,CASTRDSYNEQFF
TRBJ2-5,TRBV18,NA,CASSSGQGVQETQYF
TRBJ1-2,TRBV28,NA,CASTERIRAGGRKNGYTF
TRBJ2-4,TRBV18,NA,CASSESVENIQYF
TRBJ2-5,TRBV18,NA,CASSPLRVSTRQETQYF
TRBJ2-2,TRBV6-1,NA,CASRLAHNTGELFF
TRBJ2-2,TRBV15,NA,CATSDRTNTGELFF
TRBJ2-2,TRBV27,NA,CASRGRTEPPGELFF
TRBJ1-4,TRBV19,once,CASSRTGTGSNEKLFF
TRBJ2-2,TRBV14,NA,CASSLPPGTDNTGELFF
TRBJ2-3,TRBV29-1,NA,CSVLVVVFGDTQYF
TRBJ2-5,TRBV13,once,CASSLGGDQETQYF
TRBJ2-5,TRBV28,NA,CASNLQGETQYF
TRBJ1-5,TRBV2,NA,CASGALPGLNQPQHF
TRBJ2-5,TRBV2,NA,CASGRLRTETQYF
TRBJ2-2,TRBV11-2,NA,CASSRTSGSSVLLGELFF